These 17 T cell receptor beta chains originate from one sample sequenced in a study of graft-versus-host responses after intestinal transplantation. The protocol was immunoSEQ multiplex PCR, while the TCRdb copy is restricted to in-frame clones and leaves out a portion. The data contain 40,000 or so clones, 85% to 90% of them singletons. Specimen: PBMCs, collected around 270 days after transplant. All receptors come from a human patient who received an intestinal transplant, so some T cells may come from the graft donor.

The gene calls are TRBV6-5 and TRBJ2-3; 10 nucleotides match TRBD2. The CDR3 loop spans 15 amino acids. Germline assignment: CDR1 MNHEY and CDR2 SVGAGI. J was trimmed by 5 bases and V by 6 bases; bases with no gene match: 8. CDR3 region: CASREIAGGVDTQYF. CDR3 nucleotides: TGTGCCAGCAGGGAAATAGCGGGGGGAGTAGATACGCAGTATTTT.

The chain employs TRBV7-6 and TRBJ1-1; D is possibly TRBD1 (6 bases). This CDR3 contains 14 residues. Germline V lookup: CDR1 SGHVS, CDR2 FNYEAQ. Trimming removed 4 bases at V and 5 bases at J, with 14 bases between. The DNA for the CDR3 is TGTGCCAGCAGCTCACAGGGTTGGGAAACTGAAGCTTTCTTT. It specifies CASSSQGWETEAFF.

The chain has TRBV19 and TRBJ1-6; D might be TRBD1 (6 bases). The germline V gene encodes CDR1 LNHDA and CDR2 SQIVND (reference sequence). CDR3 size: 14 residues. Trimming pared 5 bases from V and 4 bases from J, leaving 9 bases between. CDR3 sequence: CASSPGQYNSPLHF. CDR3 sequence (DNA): TGTGCCAGTAGTCCCGGACAGTATAATTCACCCCTCCACTTT.

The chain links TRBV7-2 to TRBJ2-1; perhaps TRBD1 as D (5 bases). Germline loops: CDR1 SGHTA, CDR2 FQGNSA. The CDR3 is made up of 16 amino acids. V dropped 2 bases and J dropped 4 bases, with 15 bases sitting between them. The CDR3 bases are TGTGCCAGCAGCTTATTGGGCAGGGCCACTTACAATGAGCAGTTCTTC. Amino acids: CASSLLGRATYNEQFF.

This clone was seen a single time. CDR3 amino acids: CAIREDYGYTF. Written as DNA, the CDR3 is TGTGCCATCAGGGAGGACTATGGCTACACCTTC. The gene calls are TRBV10-3 and TRBJ1-2; D not resolved. Trimming pared 6 bases from V and 3 bases from J, leaving 5 bases between. The CDR3 covers 11 residues. Germline lookup yields CDR1 ENHRY and CDR2 SYGVKD.

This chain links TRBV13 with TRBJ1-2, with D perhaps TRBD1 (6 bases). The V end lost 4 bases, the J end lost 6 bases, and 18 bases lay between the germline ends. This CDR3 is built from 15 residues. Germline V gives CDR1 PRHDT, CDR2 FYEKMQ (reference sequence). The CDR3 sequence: CASSSDPDSRNGYTF. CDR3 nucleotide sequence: TGTGCCAGCAGCTCAGACCCGGACAGCCGGAATGGCTACACCTTC.

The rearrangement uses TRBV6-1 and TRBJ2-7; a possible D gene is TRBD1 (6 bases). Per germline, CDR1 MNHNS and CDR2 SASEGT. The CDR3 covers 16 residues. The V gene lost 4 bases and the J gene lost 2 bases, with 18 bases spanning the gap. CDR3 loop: CASSGFNRAPTYEQYF. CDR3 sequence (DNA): TGTGCCAGCAGTGGATTTAACAGGGCTCCCACCTACGAGCAGTACTTC.

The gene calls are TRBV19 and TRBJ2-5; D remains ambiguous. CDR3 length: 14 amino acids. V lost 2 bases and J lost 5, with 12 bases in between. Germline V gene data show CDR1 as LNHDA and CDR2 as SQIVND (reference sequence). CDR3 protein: CASSITWGAETQYF. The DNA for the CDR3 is TGTGCCAGTAGTATAACTTGGGGTGCGGAGACCCAGTACTTC. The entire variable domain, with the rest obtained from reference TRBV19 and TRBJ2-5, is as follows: DGGITQSPKYLFRKEGQNVTLSCEQNLNHDAMYWYRQDPGQGLRLIYYSQIVNDFQKGDIAEGYSVSREKKESFPLTVTSAQKNPTAFYLCASSITWGAETQYFGPGTRLLVL.

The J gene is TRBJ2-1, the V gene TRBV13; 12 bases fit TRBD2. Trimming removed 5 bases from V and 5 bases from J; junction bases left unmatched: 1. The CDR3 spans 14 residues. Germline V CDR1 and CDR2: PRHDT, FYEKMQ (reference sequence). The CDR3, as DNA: TGTGCCAGCAGCACTAGCGGGGGGCACAATGAGCAGTTCTTC. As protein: CASSTSGGHNEQFF.

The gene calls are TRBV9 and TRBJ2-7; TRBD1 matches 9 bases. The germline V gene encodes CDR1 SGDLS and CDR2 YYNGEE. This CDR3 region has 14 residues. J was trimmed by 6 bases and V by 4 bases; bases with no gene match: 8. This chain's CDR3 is CASSLGTGIGEQYF. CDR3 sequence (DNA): TGTGCCAGCAGCTTAGGGACAGGGATTGGCGAGCAGTACTTC.

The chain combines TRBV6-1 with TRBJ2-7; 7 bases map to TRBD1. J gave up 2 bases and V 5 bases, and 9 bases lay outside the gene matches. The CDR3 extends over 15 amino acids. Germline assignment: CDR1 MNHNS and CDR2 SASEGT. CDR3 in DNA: TGTGCCAGCAGTAGGGGACAGCATACCCCCTACGAGCAGTACTTC. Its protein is CASSRGQHTPYEQYF.

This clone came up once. In nucleotides, the CDR3 is TGTGCCAGCAGCCAGGGAGAGGCGTATTACGAGCAGTACTTC. It codes for CASSQGEAYYEQYF. V gene TRBV7-8 combines with J gene TRBJ2-7; the D gene could be TRBD1 or TRBD2 (5 bases each). This CDR3 has 14 amino acids. Germline assignment: CDR1 SGHVS and CDR2 FQNEAQ. V dropped 5 bases and J dropped 4 bases, with 15 bases sitting between them.

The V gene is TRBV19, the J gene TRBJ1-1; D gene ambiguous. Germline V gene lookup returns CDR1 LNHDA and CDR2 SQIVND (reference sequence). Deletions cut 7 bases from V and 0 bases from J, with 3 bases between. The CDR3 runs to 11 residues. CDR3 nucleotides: TGTGCCAGTACCATGAACACTGAAGCTTTCTTT. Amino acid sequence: CASTMNTEAFF.

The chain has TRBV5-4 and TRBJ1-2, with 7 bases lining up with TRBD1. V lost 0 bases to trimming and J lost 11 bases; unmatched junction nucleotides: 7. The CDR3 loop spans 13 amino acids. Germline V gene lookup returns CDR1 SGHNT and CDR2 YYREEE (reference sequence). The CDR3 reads CASSLGQGGPYTF. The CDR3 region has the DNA TGTGCCAGCAGCTTGGGACAGGGTGGACCTTACACCTTC.

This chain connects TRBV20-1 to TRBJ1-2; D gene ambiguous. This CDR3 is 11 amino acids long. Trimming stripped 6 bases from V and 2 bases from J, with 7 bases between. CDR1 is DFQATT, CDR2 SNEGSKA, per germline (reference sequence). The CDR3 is CSAWGNYGYTF. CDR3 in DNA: TGCAGTGCGTGGGGAAACTATGGCTACACCTTC.

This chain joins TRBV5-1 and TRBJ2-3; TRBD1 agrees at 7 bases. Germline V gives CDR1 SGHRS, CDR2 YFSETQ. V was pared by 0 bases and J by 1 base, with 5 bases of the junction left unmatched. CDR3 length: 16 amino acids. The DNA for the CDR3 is TGCGCCAGCAGCTTGGGGCCAGGGGGTGGCACAGATACGCAGTATTTT. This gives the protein CASSLGPGGGTDTQYF. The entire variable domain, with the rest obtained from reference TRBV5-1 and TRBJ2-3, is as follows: KAGVTQTPRYLIKTRGQQVTLSCSPISGHRSVSWYQQTPGQGLQFLFEYFSETQRNKGNFPGRFSGRQFSNSRSEMNVSTLELGDSALYLCASSLGPGGGTDTQYFGPGTRLTVL.

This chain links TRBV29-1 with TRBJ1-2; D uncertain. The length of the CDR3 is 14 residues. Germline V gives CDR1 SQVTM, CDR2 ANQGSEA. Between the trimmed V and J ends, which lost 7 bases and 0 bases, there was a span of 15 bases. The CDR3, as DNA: TGCAGCGCCGTGACCGCCGCCTCTAACTATGGCTACACCTTC. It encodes CSAVTAASNYGYTF.